This T cell receptor (beta chain) is from a study of Ad26.COV2.S vaccination and SARS-CoV-2 variants. At the level of the study: The study gave Ad26.COV2.S intramuscularly, once or twice 56 days apart.

The treatment here: some 19 received Ad26.COV2.S at low or high dose, single or two shots; about five received placebo; per-sample allocation not given. The investigators took samples on day 63 after the first vaccine or placebo injection. Regarding this clone: No antigen is known for it.

Only in-frame clones appear in the TCRdb table, and some are missing; sequencing was by immunoSEQ multiplex PCR. The sample has over 350,000 clones; 88% are singletons. Study results and limitations: Responses of spike-specific T cells (both CD8+ and CD4+) reportedly showed substantial breadth after vaccination. Similar non-spike TCR breadth was seen in vaccine and placebo recipients.

The TCR sequence derives from a person between 18 and 65 years old who received the Ad26.COV2.S COVID-19 vaccine or a placebo. The sample was peripheral blood, taken in a trial of Ad26.COV2.S vaccine versus placebo.

CDR3: CASSLDGAGGYNEQFF. CDR3 in DNA: TGTGCCAGCAGCTTGGATGGGGCAGGGGGGTACAATGAGCAGTTCTTC. This chain uses TRBV5-4 with TRBJ2-1; D possibly corresponds to TRBD1 (7 bases). Germline CDR1 and CDR2: SGHNT and YYREEE (reference sequence). V was cut by 0 bases and J by 4 bases, with 14 bases left in between. CDR3 length: 16 amino acids.